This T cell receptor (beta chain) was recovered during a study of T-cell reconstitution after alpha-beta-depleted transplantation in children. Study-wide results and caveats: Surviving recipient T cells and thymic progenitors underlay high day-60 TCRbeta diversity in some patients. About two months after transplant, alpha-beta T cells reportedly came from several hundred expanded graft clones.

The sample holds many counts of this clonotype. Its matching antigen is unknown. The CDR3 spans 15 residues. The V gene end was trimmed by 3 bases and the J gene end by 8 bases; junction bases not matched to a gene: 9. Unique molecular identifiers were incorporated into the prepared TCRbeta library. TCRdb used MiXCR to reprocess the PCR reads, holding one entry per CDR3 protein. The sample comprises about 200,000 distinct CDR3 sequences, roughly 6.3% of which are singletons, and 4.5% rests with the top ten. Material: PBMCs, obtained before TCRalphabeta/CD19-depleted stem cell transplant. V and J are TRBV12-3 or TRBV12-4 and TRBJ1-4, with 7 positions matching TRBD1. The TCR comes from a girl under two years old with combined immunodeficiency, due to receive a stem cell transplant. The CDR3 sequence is CASSFPGQPFEKLFF. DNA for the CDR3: TGTGCCAGCAGTTTCCCGGGACAGCCCTTCGAAAAACTGTTTTTT.